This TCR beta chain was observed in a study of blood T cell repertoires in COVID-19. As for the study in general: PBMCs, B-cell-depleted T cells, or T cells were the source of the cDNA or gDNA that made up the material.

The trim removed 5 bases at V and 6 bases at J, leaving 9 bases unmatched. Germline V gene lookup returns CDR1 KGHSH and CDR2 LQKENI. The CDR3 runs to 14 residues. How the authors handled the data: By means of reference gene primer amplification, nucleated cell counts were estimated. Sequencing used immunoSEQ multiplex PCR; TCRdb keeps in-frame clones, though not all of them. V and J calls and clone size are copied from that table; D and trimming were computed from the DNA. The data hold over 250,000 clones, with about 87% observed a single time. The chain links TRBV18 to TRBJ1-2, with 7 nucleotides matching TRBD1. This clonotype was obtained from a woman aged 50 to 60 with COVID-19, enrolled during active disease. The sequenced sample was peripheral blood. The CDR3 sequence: CASSTLRDSDGYTF. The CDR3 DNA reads TGTGCCAGCTCAACCCTCCGGGACAGCGATGGCTACACCTTC.